The 25 T cell receptor beta chains listed next were all sequenced from one sample in a study of blood T cell repertoires in COVID-19. Assay: immunoSEQ multiplex PCR; the TCRdb copy retains only in-frame clones and omits some. This table holds some 130,000 clones, 65% to 80% found once. Sequences were obtained from peripheral blood. These receptors were taken from a man at least 80 years old with acute or convalescent COVID-19.

The J gene is TRBJ2-5, the V gene TRBV30; perhaps TRBD2 as D (6 bases). CDR1 GTSNPN and CDR2 SVGIG come from the germline V gene (reference sequence). The CDR3 is made up of 14 amino acids. The ends were cut back, 1 base at V and 2 bases at J, with 11 bases in the middle. This CDR3 reads CAWSGRGGQETQYF. In nucleotides, the CDR3 is TGTGCCTGGAGTGGGAGGGGAGGACAAGAGACCCAGTACTTC.

This chain links TRBV5-8 with TRBJ1-1, with a weak D call TRBD1 (5 bases). Trimming took off 4 bases at V and 11 bases at J, with 15 bases between the two ends. CDR1 and CDR2 from the germline V gene are SGHTS and YDEGEE. The CDR3 length is 12 residues. CDR3 bases: TGTGCCAGCAGCGTTGCAGGGTTGAAGGCTTTCTTT. Protein product: CASSVAGLKAFF.

The chain combines TRBV5-1 with TRBJ2-2; 7 bases fit TRBD2. Germline V lookup: CDR1 SGHRS, CDR2 YFSETQ. The length of the CDR3 is 15 residues. Trimming removed 6 bases from V and 5 bases from J; junction bases left unmatched: 10. This chain's CDR3 is CASTPGTTSTGELFF. The CDR3 nucleotides are TGCGCCAGCACCCCCGGGACTACGAGTACCGGGGAGCTGTTTTTT.

The chain is built from TRBV19 and TRBJ2-1; 8 nucleotides match TRBD1. The CDR3 is made up of 17 amino acids. The germline gives CDR1 LNHDA, CDR2 SQIVND (reference sequence). V lost 3 bases, J lost 0 bases, and 7 bases stayed unmatched. Here the CDR3 reads CASSIQRQGSSYNEQFF. The CDR3 DNA follows: TGTGCCAGTAGTATTCAGAGACAGGGGAGCTCCTACAATGAGCAGTTCTTC.

In its sample, this clone was seen once. The chain employs TRBV28 and TRBJ2-3, with D possibly matching TRBD2 (5 bases). CDR3 length: 16 residues. Trimming removed 2 bases from V and 1 base from J, with 13 bases in between. Germline-derived CDR1 and CDR2 are MDHEN and SYDVKM. The CDR3 loop reads CASSLLTSSGTDTQYF. The DNA for the CDR3 is TGTGCCAGCAGTTTACTTACTAGTAGTGGCACAGATACGCAGTATTTT.

This chain connects TRBV6-2 or TRBV6-3 to TRBJ1-6; D not certain. Germline assignment: CDR1 MNHEY and CDR2 SVGEGT. The CDR3 is made up of 16 amino acids. Trimming pared 6 bases from V and 8 bases from J, leaving 20 bases between. Written as DNA, the CDR3 is TGTGCCAGCAGCAGGAACTCGGGTCGGTTCCATTCACCCCTCCACTTT. This encodes CASSRNSGRFHSPLHF.

This rearrangement joins TRBV28 to TRBJ2-7, with 10 bases fitting TRBD1. V shed 4 bases and J 7 bases; nucleotides not matched to a gene: 7. The CDR3 runs to 14 residues. The germline V gene has CDR1 MDHEN and CDR2 SYDVKM. The CDR3 reads CASSYGTGALEQYF. CDR3 DNA: TGTGCCAGCAGTTACGGGACAGGGGCATTAGAGCAGTACTTC.

This rearrangement joins TRBV28 to TRBJ1-2; D perhaps matches TRBD1 (5 bases). The ends were cut back, 3 bases at V and 2 bases at J, with 10 bases in the middle. Germline V lookup: CDR1 MDHEN, CDR2 SYDVKM. There are 14 residues in the CDR3. This CDR3 reads CASSLEQANYGYTF. The CDR3 coding sequence is TGTGCCAGCAGTTTGGAACAGGCCAACTATGGCTACACCTTC.

J is TRBJ2-1 and V is TRBV9; possible D gene TRBD2, 6 bases. V shed 4 bases and J shed 8 bases, with 19 bases lying between them. This CDR3 spans 15 amino acids. Germline V gene lookup returns CDR1 SGDLS and CDR2 YYNGEE. In DNA form, the CDR3 reads TGTGCCAGCAGCACACCCTCGGAGGGTGGCGATGAGCAGTTCTTC. Protein sequence: CASSTPSEGGDEQFF. Full variable domain (remainder filled in from reference TRBV9 and TRBJ2-1): DSGVTQTPKHLITATGQRVTLRCSPRSGDLSVYWYQQSLDQGLQFLIQYYNGEERAKGNILERFSAQQFPDLHSELNLSSLELGDSALYFCASSTPSEGGDEQFFGPGTRLTVL.

CDR3 in amino acids: CASSRAGQSNTGELFF. The DNA for the CDR3 is TGCGCCAGCAGCCGGGCAGGGCAGTCGAACACCGGGGAGCTGTTTTTT. J is TRBJ2-2 and V is TRBV5-1, with a weak D call TRBD1 (5 bases). The CDR3 runs to 16 residues. Germline values: CDR1 SGHRS, CDR2 YFSETQ. Between the trimmed V and J ends, which lost 4 bases and 0 bases, there was a span of 13 bases.

This sequence joins TRBV10-3 and TRBJ2-7; 8 bases are a match to TRBD2. Trimming cost V 6 bases and J 3 bases; bases outside gene matches: 7. The length of the CDR3 is 14 residues. Germline CDR1 ENHRY, CDR2 SYGVKD. DNA of the CDR3: TGTGCCATCAGGGAAGCGGGAGACCGCTACGAGCAGTACTTC. It is translated as CAIREAGDRYEQYF.

The rearrangement links TRBV28 to TRBJ1-2; D perhaps matches TRBD1 (5 bases). Germline assignment: CDR1 MDHEN and CDR2 SYDVKM. The V and J ends lost 1 base and 8 bases respectively, with 11 bases between them. The CDR3 contains 13 residues. CDR3 nucleotide sequence: TGTGCCAGCAGTTTATTTAGGGGTTCGGGCTACACCTTC. It codes for CASSLFRGSGYTF.

V and J are TRBV6-2 or TRBV6-3 and TRBJ2-7; 8 nucleotides agree with TRBD1. Germline trimming cut 4 bases from V and 2 bases from J; bases unmatched to any gene: 7. The germline V gene has CDR1 MNHEY and CDR2 SVGEGT. This CDR3 spans 15 amino acids. The CDR3 nucleotides are TGTGCCAGCAGTTTCGGCAGGGGGCCCCCCTACGAGCAGTACTTC. Protein sequence: CASSFGRGPPYEQYF.

This clone is a singleton in its sample. This chain links TRBV7-2 with TRBJ1-6; maybe TRBD1 (6 bases). The V end lost 5 bases, the J end lost 2 bases, and 16 bases lay between the germline ends. The CDR3 sequence is 17 residues long. Per germline, CDR1 SGHTA and CDR2 FQGNSA. The DNA of the CDR3 is TGTGCCAGCAGCCTCACCGGGACACCGACCTATAATTCACCCCTCCACTTT. Its translation is CASSLTGTPTYNSPLHF.

V is TRBV5-1 and J is TRBJ1-1; 7 bases match TRBD1. The J segment lost 6 bases and the V segment lost 4 bases, leaving 9 bases of the junction unmatched. From germline, CDR1 is SGHRS and CDR2 YFSETQ. This CDR3 comprises 14 residues. The CDR3 is CASSPTQGTSEAFF. The CDR3 DNA is TGCGCCAGCAGCCCAACACAGGGGACCTCTGAAGCTTTCTTT.

This chain connects TRBV3-1 (or the pseudogene TRBV3-2) to TRBJ1-1; perhaps TRBD1 as D (5 bases). Germline V gene lookup returns CDR1 LGHDT and CDR2 YNNKEL (reference sequence). This CDR3 is 17 amino acids long. With 4 bases removed from V and 8 bases from J, the gap between germline ends came to 26 bases. The CDR3 protein is CASSPSLGRRGGTEAFF. In DNA form, the CDR3 reads TGTGCCAGCAGCCCCTCCCTGGGAAGGCGTGGGGGGACGGAAGCTTTCTTT.

The chain carries TRBV6-5 and TRBJ1-4; D is perhaps TRBD1 (5 bases). Germline values: CDR1 MNHEY, CDR2 SVGAGI. Trimming took 4 bases from V and 7 from J, leaving 16 bases between them. CDR3 length: 15 amino acids. CDR3: CASSSQGGPTEKLFF. CDR3 DNA: TGTGCCAGCAGTTCCCAGGGAGGGCCCACTGAAAAACTGTTTTTT.

This chain connects TRBV28 to TRBJ2-1; 7 nucleotides agree with TRBD1. V shed 5 bases, J shed 1 base, and the junction held 5 bases outside the gene matches. Looked up from germline, CDR1 is MDHEN and CDR2 is SYDVKM. The CDR3 has 15 amino acids. This CDR3 reads CASSVTGFSYNEQFF. The DNA of the CDR3 is TGTGCCAGCAGTGTGACAGGGTTTTCCTACAATGAGCAGTTCTTC. The full variable domain, rest sourced from reference TRBV28 and TRBJ2-1, is DVKVTQSSRYLVKRTGEKVFLECVQDMDHENMFWYRQDPGLGLRLIYFSYDVKMKEKGDIPEGYSVSREKKERFSLILESASTNQTSMYLCASSVTGFSYNEQFFGPGTRLTVL.

The CDR3 loop is CASSDRDRAMSLSLGGQFF. CDR3 bases: TGTGCCAGCAGCGACCGGGACAGAGCAATGAGTTTAAGCTTGGGAGGGCAGTTCTTC. The chain uses TRBV5-6 and TRBJ2-1; D perhaps matches TRBD1 (7 bases). This CDR3 contains 19 residues. Germline V gene sequence: CDR1 SGHDT, CDR2 YYEEEE. V was cut by 4 bases and J by 12 bases, with 35 bases left in between.

This chain connects TRBV9 to TRBJ2-4; D remains ambiguous. Germline V gene sequence: CDR1 SGDLS, CDR2 YYNGEE. This CDR3 has 15 amino acids. V was cut by 0 bases and J by 5 bases, with 12 bases left in between. CDR3 loop: CASSVGGNRENIQYF. CDR3 DNA sequence: TGTGCCAGCAGCGTAGGAGGCAATCGAGAAAACATTCAGTACTTC.

Comment on this clone: The sample holds other DNA sequences that translate to the same CDR3. The V gene is TRBV15, the J gene TRBJ2-5, with a tentative D call TRBD2 (5 bases). The germline V gene has CDR1 LNHNV and CDR2 YYDKDF (reference sequence). V lost 3 bases, J lost 2 bases, and 7 bases lay in between. The CDR3 contains 13 residues. CDR3 coding DNA: TGTGCCACCAGCAGGGGGAGACAAGAGACCCAGTACTTC. This gives the protein CATSRGRQETQYF.

DNA for the CDR3: TGTGCCAGCAGCTTACAGGGGGCGGCCTCGGGTACGCAGTATTTT. Amino acids: CASSLQGAASGTQYF. The rearrangement links TRBV7-6 to TRBJ2-3; the match to TRBD1 covers 8 bases. This CDR3 is 15 amino acids long. Germline trimming cut 2 bases from V and 8 bases from J; bases unmatched to any gene: 9. Germline V gene sequence: CDR1 SGHVS, CDR2 FNYEAQ.

The chain couples TRBV20-1 to TRBJ2-7; 7 bases match TRBD1. The V segment lost 6 bases and the J segment 5 bases; nucleotides outside the gene matches: 4. The length of the CDR3 is 11 residues. The germline gives CDR1 DFQATT, CDR2 SNEGSKA (reference sequence). CDR3 sequence reads: CSARGQDEQYF. The CDR3 DNA is TGCAGTGCGAGGGGGCAGGACGAGCAGTACTTC.

J is TRBJ2-3 and V is TRBV6-2 or TRBV6-3; D possibly corresponds to TRBD2 (6 bases). This CDR3 has 15 amino acids. V lost 3 bases, J lost 2 bases, and 12 bases lay in between. The germline gives CDR1 MNHEY, CDR2 SVGEGT. CDR3 nucleotide sequence: TGTGCCAGCAGTTATGGGGACTCAAACACAGATACGCAGTATTTT. Translating gives CASSYGDSNTDTQYF.

This chain connects TRBV10-3 to TRBJ2-5, with 7 bases lining up with TRBD1. V lost 6 bases and J lost 5; bases outside the gene matches: 6. The CDR3 loop spans 13 amino acids. The germline V gene encodes CDR1 ENHRY and CDR2 SYGVKD. This chain's CDR3 is CAISTGDGETQYF. The CDR3 nucleotides are TGTGCCATCAGCACAGGGGATGGGGAGACCCAGTACTTC.